This TCR beta chain was documented in a study of blood T cell repertoires in COVID-19. Background on the study: The United States, Italy and Spain were the sources of the acute and convalescent COVID-19 samples.

Assay used: immunoSEQ multiplex PCR; TCRdb lists only in-frame clones, some missing. The profile shows about 210,000 clones, 65% to 85% of them singletons. In its sample, this clone ranks as medium-sized (0.01 to 0.1%). The TCR was taken from a human donor in a cohort sampled during active COVID-19. Specimen: peripheral blood.

CDR3 nucleotide sequence: TGCGCCAGCAGCCAAGGGACTAGCCAGGGCGCAGATACGCAGTATTTT. It codes for CASSQGTSQGADTQYF. The chain joins TRBV4-3 to TRBJ2-3; TRBD2 matches 8 bases. Looked up from germline, CDR1 is LGHNA and CDR2 is YSLEER. The CDR3 contains 16 residues. V shed 1 base, J shed 4 bases, and the junction held 7 bases outside the gene matches.